This TCR beta chain was retrieved from a study of read filtering for tumor transcriptome and immune sequencing. The library was built from 400 to 500 ng RNA with molecular barcoded adaptors for alpha/delta and beta/gamma chains. Each CDR3 protein is one row after TCRdb ran MiXCR on the reads. In the table there are about 21,000 distinct CDR3 sequences, approximately 20% of which are singletons. CDR1 is SQVTM, CDR2 ANQGSEA, per germline. V lost 7 bases to trimming and J lost 0 bases, with 12 bases between them. CDR3 length: 13 amino acids. This clonotype was detected many times. At the time of active disease, bone marrow was collected from every patient.

Sequences were obtained from a population of CD138-negative cells sorted from bone marrow. The chain is built from TRBV29-1 and TRBJ2-5, with a weak D call TRBD2 (6 bases). This TCR was sampled from a donor aged 40 or older with multiple myeloma. The CDR3 is CSARGDYQETQYF. CDR3 coding DNA: TGCAGCGCCCGAGGGGACTACCAAGAGACCCAGTACTTC. Combining the CDR3 with reference TRBV29-1 and TRBJ2-5 gives the whole variable domain SAVISQKPSRDICQRGTSLTIQCQVDSQVTMMFWYRQQPGQSLTLIATANQGSEATYESGFVIDKFPISRPNLTFSTLTVSNMSPEDSSIYLCSARGDYQETQYFGPGTRLLVL.